This T cell receptor (beta chain) was observed in a study of T cells in Graves' hyperthyroidism and ophthalmopathy. This clonotype appeared many times. Germline V gives CDR1 MDHEN, CDR2 SYDVKM. Trimming took 4 bases from V and 1 from J; bases not matched to a gene: 9. There are 17 residues in the CDR3. Amplified TCR beta CDR3 regions derived from RNA transcripts. HTBI primers were used for first-round RT-PCR of the TCR CDR3. One entry per CDR3 protein, called by TCRdb with MiXCR from the multiplex PCR reads. The sample lists 350,000 or so distinct CDR3 sequences, about a sixth occurring once. The sequenced sample was blood. The source of this sequence is a woman under 40 with Graves' hyperthyroidism that later progressed to Graves' ophthalmopathy. This chain joins TRBV28 and TRBJ2-3; TRBD2 matches at 9 bases. The DNA for the CDR3 is TGTGCCAGCAGTTCGTATAGCGGGAGAAGTCGCACAGATACGCAGTATTTT. Its translation: CASSSYSGRSRTDTQYF.